The rows below give T cell receptor beta chains drawn from one sample of a study of technical replicates of blood from several donors. TCRdb's table, derived via immunoSEQ multiplex PCR, lists solely in-frame clones and lacks some. The sample includes tens of thousands of clones, 95% seen only once; the top ten take approximately 0.26%. The specimen sequenced was T cells isolated from PBMCs. These receptors were taken from a human donor in good health. The CDR3 runs from the conserved cysteine through the conserved F or W. Each record gives: V gene, clone size, J gene, D gene, CDR3 protein, CDR3 DNA. The D gene is left open where the match is weak. Clone size is not always given. Where it is, it says once, few, many or a class for expanded clones.

V gene: TRBV13
clone size: -
J gene: TRBJ2-2
D gene: TRBD1
CDR3 protein: CASSLGTGRTGELFF
CDR3 DNA: TGTGCCAGCAGCTTAGGGACAGGGCGTACCGGGGAGCTGTTTTTT

V gene: TRBV11-2
clone size: few
J gene: TRBJ1-1
D gene: -
CDR3 protein: CASSLRFTEAFF
CDR3 DNA: TGTGCCAGCAGCTTACGGTTCACTGAAGCTTTCTTT

V gene: TRBV5-4
clone size: -
J gene: TRBJ2-3
D gene: -
CDR3 protein: CASSLQGRTDTQYF
CDR3 DNA: TGTGCCAGCAGCTTGCAGGGGAGAACAGATACGCAGTATTTT

V gene: TRBV5-8
clone size: -
J gene: TRBJ2-3
D gene: -
CDR3 protein: CASSLEGSDTDTQYF
CDR3 DNA: TGTGCCAGCAGCTTGGAGGGGTCAGACACAGATACGCAGTATTTT

V gene: TRBV5-4
clone size: -
J gene: TRBJ1-2
D gene: -
CDR3 protein: CASSLDGGGGYGYTF
CDR3 DNA: TGTGCCAGCAGCTTGGATGGGGGAGGGGGCTATGGCTACACCTTC

V gene: TRBV11-2
clone size: -
J gene: TRBJ1-1
D gene: -
CDR3 protein: CASSLEGTNTEAFF
CDR3 DNA: TGTGCCAGCAGCTTAGAGGGCACCAACACTGAAGCTTTCTTT

V gene: TRBV4-2
clone size: -
J gene: TRBJ2-5
D gene: TRBD1
CDR3 protein: CASSQDRSLGGDGTQYF
CDR3 DNA: TGTGCCAGCAGCCAAGATCGATCCCTAGGGGGCGACGGGACCCAGTACTTC

V gene: TRBV28
clone size: once
J gene: TRBJ1-1
D gene: -
CDR3 protein: CASSLAAVGSTEAFF
CDR3 DNA: TGTGCCAGCAGTTTGGCCGCGGTGGGGAGCACTGAAGCTTTCTTT

V gene: TRBV7-3
clone size: once
J gene: TRBJ2-1
D gene: TRBD2
CDR3 protein: CASALAGGPYEQFF
CDR3 DNA: TGTGCCAGCGCATTAGCGGGGGGGCCCTATGAGCAGTTCTTC

V gene: TRBV5-1
clone size: -
J gene: TRBJ2-1
D gene: -
CDR3 protein: CASSLQRDNEQFF
CDR3 DNA: TGCGCCAGCAGCCTGCAGCGGGACAATGAGCAGTTCTTC

V gene: TRBV5-4
clone size: -
J gene: TRBJ2-3
D gene: TRBD2
CDR3 protein: CASRVAGGSTDTQYF
CDR3 DNA: TGTGCCAGCAGGGTGGCGGGAGGAAGCACAGATACGCAGTATTTT

V gene: TRBV5-8
clone size: -
J gene: TRBJ1-1
D gene: -
CDR3 protein: CASSLRVGLTEAFF
CDR3 DNA: TGTGCCAGCAGCTTGAGGGTGGGGCTAACTGAAGCTTTCTTT

V gene: TRBV21-1
clone size: -
J gene: TRBJ1-5
D gene: -
CDR3 protein: CASSKGLPGNNQPQHF
CDR3 DNA: TGTGCCAGCAGCAAAGGTCTCCCAGGGAACAATCAGCCCCAGCATTTT

V gene: TRBV28
clone size: -
J gene: TRBJ1-1
D gene: -
CDR3 protein: CASTDASRTAGGREGAFF
CDR3 DNA: TGTGCCAGCACCGACGCTTCTAGGACAGCCGGAGGGAGGGAGGGAGCTTTCTTT

V gene: TRBV4-1
clone size: -
J gene: TRBJ2-1
D gene: -
CDR3 protein: CASSLQALAVNDEQFF
CDR3 DNA: TGCGCCAGCAGCCTTCAAGCCCTAGCCGTTAACGATGAGCAGTTCTTC

V gene: TRBV6-5
clone size: -
J gene: TRBJ1-2
D gene: -
CDR3 protein: CASSPTGHPGYTF
CDR3 DNA: TGTGCCAGCAGTCCGACCGGACATCCTGGCTACACCTTC

V gene: TRBV27
clone size: -
J gene: TRBJ1-1
D gene: -
CDR3 protein: CASSSLGPLSEAFF
CDR3 DNA: TGTGCCAGCAGTTCCCTGGGCCCTTTATCTGAAGCTTTCTTT

V gene: TRBV11-3
clone size: -
J gene: TRBJ1-6
D gene: -
CDR3 protein: CASSFNLRGSGNSPLHF
CDR3 DNA: TGTGCCAGCAGCTTTAATCTAAGGGGGTCGGGAAATTCACCCCTCCACTTT

V gene: TRBV5-8
clone size: -
J gene: TRBJ2-1
D gene: TRBD2
CDR3 protein: CASSSGLAGYNEQFF
CDR3 DNA: TGTGCCAGCAGCTCAGGACTAGCGGGGTACAATGAGCAGTTCTTC

V gene: TRBV14
clone size: few
J gene: TRBJ2-1
D gene: TRBD1
CDR3 protein: CASSRRTGRDNEQFF
CDR3 DNA: TGTGCCAGCAGCCGAAGGACAGGGCGAGACAATGAGCAGTTCTTC

V gene: TRBV6-5
clone size: -
J gene: TRBJ2-7
D gene: -
CDR3 protein: CASSYRGITYEQYF
CDR3 DNA: TGTGCCAGCAGTTACCGCGGGATCACCTACGAGCAGTACTTC

V gene: TRBV7-9
clone size: -
J gene: TRBJ1-2
D gene: -
CDR3 protein: CASSPTGGNHGYTF
CDR3 DNA: TGTGCCAGCAGCCCGACGGGGGGAAATCATGGCTACACCTTC

V gene: TRBV7-2
clone size: -
J gene: TRBJ2-3
D gene: -
CDR3 protein: CASSLLGGYTDTQYF
CDR3 DNA: TGTGCCAGCAGCTTACTCGGCGGATACACAGATACGCAGTATTTT

V gene: TRBV7-8
clone size: -
J gene: TRBJ1-5
D gene: TRBD1
CDR3 protein: CASSAQGATGQPQHF
CDR3 DNA: TGTGCCAGCAGCGCGCAGGGGGCTACGGGTCAGCCCCAGCATTTT

V gene: TRBV6-5
clone size: -
J gene: TRBJ1-1
D gene: TRBD1
CDR3 protein: CASYPQGTGTEAFF
CDR3 DNA: TGTGCCAGCTATCCCCAGGGGACAGGCACTGAAGCTTTCTTT

V gene: TRBV7-9
clone size: -
J gene: TRBJ2-5
D gene: TRBD2
CDR3 protein: CASSPPGGPKETQYF
CDR3 DNA: TGTGCCAGCAGCCCTCCGGGGGGGCCGAAAGAGACCCAGTACTTC

V gene: TRBV4-1
clone size: -
J gene: TRBJ1-1
D gene: TRBD1
CDR3 protein: CASSLSRQGGSEAFF
CDR3 DNA: TGCGCCAGCAGCCTATCCAGACAGGGGGGTAGTGAAGCTTTCTTT

V gene: TRBV2
clone size: few
J gene: TRBJ1-1
D gene: -
CDR3 protein: CASSSGHTNTEAFF
CDR3 DNA: TGTGCCAGCAGTTCGGGACACACGAACACTGAAGCTTTCTTT

V gene: TRBV2
clone size: -
J gene: TRBJ2-7
D gene: -
CDR3 protein: CASSEPPGSPPYEQYF
CDR3 DNA: TGTGCCAGCAGTGAACCCCCGGGTTCCCCTCCCTACGAGCAGTACTTC

V gene: TRBV2
clone size: -
J gene: TRBJ1-6
D gene: -
CDR3 protein: CATTVSSYNSPLHF
CDR3 DNA: TGTGCCACTACGGTGAGCTCCTATAATTCACCCCTCCACTTT

V gene: TRBV27
clone size: -
J gene: TRBJ2-7
D gene: TRBD2
CDR3 protein: CASSPGGRYEQYF
CDR3 DNA: TGTGCCAGCAGTCCCGGCGGGAGATACGAGCAGTACTTC

V gene: TRBV7-3
clone size: -
J gene: TRBJ1-6
D gene: TRBD1
CDR3 protein: CASSLYRGGNSPLHF
CDR3 DNA: TGTGCCAGCAGCTTATACAGGGGGGGTAATTCACCCCTCCACTTT

V gene: TRBV2
clone size: -
J gene: TRBJ1-1
D gene: TRBD1
CDR3 protein: CASSLDRGHEAFF
CDR3 DNA: TGTGCCAGCAGTTTGGACAGGGGGCATGAAGCTTTCTTT

V gene: TRBV2
clone size: -
J gene: TRBJ2-5
D gene: TRBD2
CDR3 protein: CASRRAGEETQYF
CDR3 DNA: TGTGCCAGCAGAAGAGCGGGGGAAGAGACCCAGTACTTC

V gene: TRBV7-2
clone size: -
J gene: TRBJ2-2
D gene: -
CDR3 protein: CASSYQGSGELFF
CDR3 DNA: TGTGCCAGCAGCTACCAGGGATCCGGGGAGCTGTTTTTT

V gene: TRBV29-1
clone size: -
J gene: TRBJ1-4
D gene: TRBD1
CDR3 protein: CSARGSWTGGHVANEKLFF
CDR3 DNA: TGCAGCGCCCGTGGAAGTTGGACAGGGGGTCACGTAGCTAATGAAAAACTGTTTTTT

V gene: TRBV14
clone size: -
J gene: TRBJ2-5
D gene: TRBD2
CDR3 protein: CASSQTPGQGLAGVTYQETQYF
CDR3 DNA: TGTGCCAGCAGCCAAACGCCCGGGCAAGGATTAGCGGGGGTAACGTACCAAGAGACCCAGTACTTC

V gene: TRBV11-2
clone size: -
J gene: TRBJ1-1
D gene: TRBD1
CDR3 protein: CASSFQGGMNTEAFF
CDR3 DNA: TGTGCCAGCAGCTTTCAGGGGGGCATGAACACTGAAGCTTTCTTT

V gene: TRBV5-5
clone size: -
J gene: TRBJ1-2
D gene: TRBD1
CDR3 protein: CASSDRGGYGYTF
CDR3 DNA: TGTGCCAGCAGCGACAGGGGTGGCTATGGCTACACCTTC

V gene: TRBV6-1
clone size: -
J gene: TRBJ2-5
D gene: TRBD2
CDR3 protein: CASSDRVGGGLAGDETQYF
CDR3 DNA: TGTGCCAGCAGTGATAGGGTCGGGGGCGGACTAGCGGGAGATGAGACCCAGTACTTC

V gene: TRBV27
clone size: -
J gene: TRBJ2-7
D gene: TRBD1
CDR3 protein: CASSFNRGDEQYF
CDR3 DNA: TGTGCCAGCAGTTTTAACAGGGGCGACGAGCAGTACTTC

V gene: TRBV5-1
clone size: -
J gene: TRBJ1-1
D gene: -
CDR3 protein: CASSPEPILLMNTEAFF
CDR3 DNA: TGCGCCAGCAGCCCAGAACCGATACTACTTATGAACACTGAAGCTTTCTTT

V gene: TRBV6-5
clone size: once
J gene: TRBJ2-7
D gene: -
CDR3 protein: CASSYSWMGAEQYF
CDR3 DNA: TGTGCCAGCAGTTACTCGTGGATGGGCGCCGAGCAGTACTTC

V gene: TRBV5-4
clone size: once
J gene: TRBJ1-1
D gene: TRBD1
CDR3 protein: CASSFTGTAEAFF
CDR3 DNA: TGTGCCAGCAGTTTTACCGGGACAGCTGAAGCTTTCTTT

V gene: TRBV29-1
clone size: -
J gene: TRBJ2-7
D gene: -
CDR3 protein: CSVVQGDYEQYF
CDR3 DNA: TGCAGCGTTGTGCAGGGCGACTACGAGCAGTACTTC

V gene: TRBV5-1
clone size: once
J gene: TRBJ1-1
D gene: -
CDR3 protein: CASSSFGQRRTEAFF
CDR3 DNA: TGCGCCAGCAGCTCTTTCGGACAAAGGAGAACTGAAGCTTTCTTT

V gene: TRBV2
clone size: once
J gene: TRBJ1-3
D gene: -
CDR3 protein: CASSEALVVAGNTIYF
CDR3 DNA: TGTGCCAGCAGTGAAGCGCTAGTAGTAGCTGGAAACACCATATATTTT

V gene: TRBV18
clone size: -
J gene: TRBJ2-7
D gene: -
CDR3 protein: CASSPPSSREVGEQYF
CDR3 DNA: TGTGCCAGCTCACCACCAAGCTCCAGGGAAGTTGGCGAGCAGTACTTC

V gene: TRBV28
clone size: -
J gene: TRBJ2-1
D gene: TRBD1
CDR3 protein: CASSVSGTGNLEQFF
CDR3 DNA: TGTGCCAGCAGCGTATCCGGGACAGGGAATTTAGAGCAGTTCTTC

V gene: TRBV10-3
clone size: once
J gene: TRBJ1-4
D gene: TRBD1
CDR3 protein: CAIGSTGGDNEKLFF
CDR3 DNA: TGTGCCATCGGCTCGACAGGGGGGGATAATGAAAAACTGTTTTTT

V gene: TRBV18
clone size: -
J gene: TRBJ2-7
D gene: TRBD1
CDR3 protein: CASSPPSRTGSRHEQYF
CDR3 DNA: TGTGCCAGCTCACCACCTAGCCGGACAGGGAGCAGACACGAGCAGTACTTC

V gene: TRBV29-1
clone size: -
J gene: TRBJ2-3
D gene: TRBD1
CDR3 protein: CSVEDLPSRQGLTDTQYF
CDR3 DNA: TGCAGCGTTGAAGATCTTCCCTCCAGACAGGGGCTGACAGATACGCAGTATTTT

V gene: TRBV4-1
clone size: -
J gene: TRBJ1-1
D gene: -
CDR3 protein: CASSLRGTDTEAFF
CDR3 DNA: TGCGCCAGCAGCCTACGGGGTACGGACACTGAAGCTTTCTTT

V gene: TRBV5-1
clone size: -
J gene: TRBJ2-5
D gene: TRBD2
CDR3 protein: CASSLGGLAGDQETQYF
CDR3 DNA: TGCGCCAGCAGCTTGGGAGGCCTAGCGGGGGACCAAGAGACCCAGTACTTC